This T cell receptor (beta chain) was captured by sequencing in a study of cytomegalovirus exposure and HLA in healthy donors. The overall study: A previous analysis identified 95 million to 130 million unique TCR beta sequences derived from about 180 million T cells. Within the Caucasian-associated ancestry cluster were roughly 82% of the 350 to 400 genotyped donors.

This clone was detected only once. Its antigen remains unidentified. Whole-study results and caveats: By a later analysis, the bulk of CMV-associated TCR beta chains appeared HLA-restricted. DRB1 had the most TCR associations and HLA-C the fewest, a later analysis found, with rates varying by HLA locus.

With 3 bases clipped from V and 1 base from J, the junction kept 6 bases outside the gene matches. The CDR3 is 16 residues long. The germline gives CDR1 LGHNA, CDR2 YSLEER. The primer mix had 60 Vbeta and 13 Jbeta primers. The protocol was immunoSEQ multiplex PCR, while the TCRdb copy is restricted to in-frame clones and leaves out a portion. The top ten hold about 2% of the sample, which has roughly 250,000 clones, 84% seen once. This chain uses TRBV4-3 with TRBJ2-3; 8 bases agree with TRBD2. This receptor was obtained from a woman aged 40 to 49 in good health and CMV-seropositive. Sequenced sample: PBMCs. The CDR3 DNA follows: TGCGCCAGCAGCCATCTGGGGGGACTAGGCACAGATACGCAGTATTTT. Residues: CASSHLGGLGTDTQYF.